This record looks at one T cell receptor beta chain sequence and its context. The antigen is not known. The sample comes from a study of T-cell memory formation after mild COVID-19. Study-wide points: Largely, contracting CD4+ clones fell within CM and EM, and contracting CD8+ clones within EMRA.

From germline, CDR1 is LGHNA and CDR2 YNFKEQ. V gave up 2 bases and J gave up 5 bases; unmatched junction bases: 8. CDR3 length: 16 amino acids. Employing constant-segment primers, 5'RACE generated TCR alpha and TCR beta cDNA libraries bearing sample barcodes and UMIs. TCRdb re-called the 5' RACE reads through MiXCR, storing one row per CDR3 protein. Altogether 300,000 to 400,000 distinct CDR3 sequences are present, roughly 21% being singletons, with the ten largest covering around 13%. This chain joins TRBV4-2 and TRBJ2-5, with 10 bases matching TRBD2. The sequence derives from an adult woman who had mild COVID-19 (a few samples of this study predate the infection). Cell type and time point are not known. The specimen was PBMCs or a T cell subset sorted from them (not recorded which). CDR3 residues: CASSQRSGGAVETQYF. The CDR3 region has the DNA TGTGCCAGCAGCCAAAGGAGCGGGGGGGCCGTGGAGACCCAGTACTTC.